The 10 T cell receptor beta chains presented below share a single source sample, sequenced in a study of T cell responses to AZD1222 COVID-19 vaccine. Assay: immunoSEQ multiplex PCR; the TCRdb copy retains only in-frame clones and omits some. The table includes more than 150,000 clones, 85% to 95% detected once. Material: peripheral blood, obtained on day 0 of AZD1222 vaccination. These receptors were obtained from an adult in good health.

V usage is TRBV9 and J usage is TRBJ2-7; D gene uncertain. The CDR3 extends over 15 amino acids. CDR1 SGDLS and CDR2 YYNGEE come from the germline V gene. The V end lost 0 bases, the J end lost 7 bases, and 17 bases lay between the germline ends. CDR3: CASSVASLAVGEQYF. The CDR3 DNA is TGTGCCAGCAGCGTAGCGAGTCTTGCAGTGGGGGAGCAGTACTTC.

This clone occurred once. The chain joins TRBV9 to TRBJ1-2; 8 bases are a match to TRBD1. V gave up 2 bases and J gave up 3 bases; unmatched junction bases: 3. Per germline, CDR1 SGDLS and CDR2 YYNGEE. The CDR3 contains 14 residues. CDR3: CASSVDRVYYGYTF. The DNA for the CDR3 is TGTGCCAGCAGCGTGGACAGGGTATACTATGGCTACACCTTC.

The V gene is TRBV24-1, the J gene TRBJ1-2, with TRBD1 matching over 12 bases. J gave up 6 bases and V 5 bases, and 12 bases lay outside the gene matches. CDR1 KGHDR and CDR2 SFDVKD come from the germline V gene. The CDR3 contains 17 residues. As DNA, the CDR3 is TGTGCCACCAGTGCAGAAACCGGGACAGGGGGCTCCAATGGCTACACCTTC. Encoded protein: CATSAETGTGGSNGYTF.

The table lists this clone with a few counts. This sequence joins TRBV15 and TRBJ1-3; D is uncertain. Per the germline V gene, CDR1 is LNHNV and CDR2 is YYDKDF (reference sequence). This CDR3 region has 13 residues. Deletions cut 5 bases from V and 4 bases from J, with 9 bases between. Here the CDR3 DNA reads TGTGCCACCAGCCCCTACCCGGGAAACACCATATATTTT. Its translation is CATSPYPGNTIYF.

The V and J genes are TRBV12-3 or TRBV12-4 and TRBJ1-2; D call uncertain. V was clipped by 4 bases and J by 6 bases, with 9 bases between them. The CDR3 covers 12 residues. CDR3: CASSWSSDGYTF. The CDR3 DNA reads TGTGCCAGCAGTTGGAGTTCTGATGGCTACACCTTC.

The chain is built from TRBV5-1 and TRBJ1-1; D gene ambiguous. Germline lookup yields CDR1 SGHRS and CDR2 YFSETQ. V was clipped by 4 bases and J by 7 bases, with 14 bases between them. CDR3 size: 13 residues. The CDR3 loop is CASSMDAGSEAFF. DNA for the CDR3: TGCGCCAGCAGCATGGACGCGGGGAGTGAAGCTTTCTTT.

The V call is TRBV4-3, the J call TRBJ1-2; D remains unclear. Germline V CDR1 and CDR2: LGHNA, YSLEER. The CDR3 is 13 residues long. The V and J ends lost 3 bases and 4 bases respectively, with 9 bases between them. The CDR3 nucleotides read TGCGCCAGCAGCCAGACCCCCGGCTATGGCTACACCTTC. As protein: CASSQTPGYGYTF.

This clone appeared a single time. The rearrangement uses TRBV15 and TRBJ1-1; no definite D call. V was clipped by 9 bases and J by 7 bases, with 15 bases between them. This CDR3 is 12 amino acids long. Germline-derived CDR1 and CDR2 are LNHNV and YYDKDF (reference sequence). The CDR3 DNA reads TGTGCCACGGCATCCGAAGGAGGTGAAGCTTTCTTT. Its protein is CATASEGGEAFF. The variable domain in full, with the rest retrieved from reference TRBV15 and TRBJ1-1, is DAMVIQNPRYQVTQFGKPVTLSCSQTLNHNVMYWYQQKSSQAPKLLFHYYDKDFNNEADTPDNFQSRRPNTSFCFLDIRSPGLGDTAMYLCATASEGGEAFFGQGTRLTVV.

In DNA form, the CDR3 reads TGCAGCTCGGGACAGGGTGTCGACGGCTACACCTTC. Translation: CSSGQGVDGYTF. V gene TRBV29-1 combines with J gene TRBJ1-2; TRBD1 agrees at 9 bases. The CDR3 has 12 residues. Looked up from germline, CDR1 is SQVTM and CDR2 is ANQGSEA. Trimming took 8 bases from V and 8 from J; bases not matched to a gene: 9.

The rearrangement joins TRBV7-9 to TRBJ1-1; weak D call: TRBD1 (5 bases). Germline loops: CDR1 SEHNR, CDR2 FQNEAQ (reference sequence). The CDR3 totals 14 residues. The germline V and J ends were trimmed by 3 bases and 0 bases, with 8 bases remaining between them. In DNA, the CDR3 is TGTGCCAGCAGCTTTAGCAGGGTGAACACTGAAGCTTTCTTT. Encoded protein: CASSFSRVNTEAFF.